The text below deals with one TCR beta chain. Its antigen is not identified. This specimen belongs to a study of T cell repertoires in cytomegalovirus infection. About the research overall: Based on public TCR beta signatures, there were indications of CMV infection and of a matching HLA type.

Study outcomes and limitations: In two of eight donors, the top clonotype was HLA-C-restricted CMV-specific. Carriers of CMV plus the relevant HLA were identified by cumulative public TCR beta family frequency.

TCRdb re-called the reads with MiXCR, one entry per CDR3 protein. This sample has roughly 630,000 distinct CDR3 sequences, with about 24% found just once. The specimen was CD8+ T cells from PBMCs. The TCR was taken from a human donor in good health (CMV status not recorded). Some clones in this sample may be carry-over from other donors' samples.

Here the CDR3 DNA reads TGTGCCAGCAGTTCCCCTCGCAATTACGAGCAGTACGTC. This translates into CASSSPRNYEQYV. The genes are TRBV6-2 or TRBV6-3 and TRBJ2-7; D unclear. Germline V gives CDR1 MNHEY, CDR2 SVGEGT. The CDR3 runs 13 residues. The germline V and J ends were trimmed by 4 bases and 4 bases, with 11 bases remaining between them.